This TCR beta chain was sequenced for a study of CD8+ T cells in alopecia areata. General study points: Scalp clonality, together with expanded CD8+ clones among the top 100, fell significantly with tofacitinib.

The germline V gene encodes CDR1 GTSNPN and CDR2 SVGIG (reference sequence). The ends were cut back, 3 bases at V and 4 bases at J, with 18 bases in the middle. The CDR3 is 15 residues long. This clone was recorded once. Its antigen is still unknown. Extraction of RNA preceded its reverse transcription into cDNA, which served as the sequencing template. Libraries were prepared by immunoSEQ multiplex PCR; TCRdb keeps only in-frame clonotypes and omits some of them. Of under 350,000 clones listed, roughly 60% are singletons. Treatment defined: oral pan-JAK inhibitor, 5-10 mg twice daily. The investigators collected lesional scalp punch biopsies and peripheral blood from alopecia areata patients.

J is TRBJ1-2 and V is TRBV30; TRBD1 might be the D (6 bases). This TCR derives from a human donor with alopecia areata. This material consisted of CD4+ T cells sorted from blood, taken at week 24, from a patient treated with tofacitinib. The DNA of the CDR3 is TGTGCCTGGAGGGGAACAGGGAACCCGAGCTATGGCTACACCTTC. Amino acids: CAWRGTGNPSYGYTF.